This TCR beta chain comes out of a study of T cell responses to AZD1222 COVID-19 vaccine. This clone was observed a few times. Its specificity is unknown. Here immunoSEQ multiplex PCR was the method, and the copy in TCRdb shows in-frame clones only, minus some. The sample yields over 120,000 clones, about 94% seen once. Broader study findings: An increase in Spike-specific TCR breadth and depth was observed after two AZD1222 doses. Seropositive at baseline were only a handful of AZD1222 recipients.

V shed 3 bases and J 5 bases; nucleotides not matched to a gene: 6. CDR1 and CDR2 from the germline V gene are LGHNA and YNFKEQ. The CDR3 runs to 15 residues. V and J are TRBV4-2 and TRBJ2-3, with 9 bases identical to TRBD2. Sequencing used peripheral blood, obtained on day 0 of AZD1222 vaccination. The TCR comes from an adult in good health. This CDR3 reads CASSHVGLAIDTQYF. In DNA form, the CDR3 reads TGTGCCAGCAGCCACGTCGGACTAGCGATAGATACGCAGTATTTT.